This is a list of T cell receptor beta chains from one sample in a study of Graves' ophthalmopathy and Graves' hyperthyroidism. TCRdb used MiXCR to reprocess the multiplex PCR reads, holding one entry per CDR3 protein. The repertoire consists of about 640,000 distinct CDR3 sequences, with about 40% occurring once and the leading ten covering around 3%. The sequenced material came from peripheral blood. These receptors were obtained from an adult man with Graves' ophthalmopathy. The CDR3 runs from the conserved cysteine through the conserved F or W. The D gene is left open where the match is weak. Not all rows give a size; the values are once, few, many and, for expanded clones, a class.

TRBV10-3	many	14	TRBJ2-7	TRBD1	TGTGCCATCAGAGGACAGGAGGCGAGCCACGAGCAGTACTTC	CAIRGQEASHEQYF
TRBV7-9	once	16	TRBJ2-5	TRBD2	TGTGCCAGCAGCTTAATGGGGACTAGCGGGGCCGAGACCCAGTACTTC	CASSLMGTSGAETQYF
TRBV27	NA	11	TRBJ1-3	NA	TGTGCCAGCATTAATCGAAACACCATATATTTT	CASINRNTIYF
TRBV29-1	many	12	TRBJ1-5	TRBD1	TGCAGCGTTGGGACAGGGGAGCAGCCCCAGCATTTT	CSVGTGEQPQHF
TRBV19	NA	15	TRBJ2-7	TRBD2	TGTGCCAGTAGTATAGATGATAGCGGGGTTTACGAGCAGTACTTC	CASSIDDSGVYEQYF
TRBV15	NA	15	TRBJ2-2	TRBD2	TGTGCCACCAGCAGGACTAGCGGGAGAACCGGGGAGCTGTTTTTT	CATSRTSGRTGELFF
TRBV11-1	NA	16	TRBJ2-2	TRBD1	TGTGCCAGCAGCGTTACAGGGGGCGTCAGGACTGGGGAGCTGTTTTTT	CASSVTGGVRTGELFF
TRBV19	NA	14	TRBJ2-6	NA	TGTGCCAGTAGTAAGGGACTCGGGGCCAACGTCCTGACTTTC	CASSKGLGANVLTF
TRBV12-3/TRBV12-4	NA	15	TRBJ1-2	TRBD1	TGTGCCAGCAGTTTTTTGGCACAGGGGCATCTTGTCTACACCTTC	CASSFLAQGHLVYTF
TRBV2	many	19	TRBJ1-1	TRBD1	TGTGCCAGCATTTCAACCTCCGGGACAGGGATAGCAGTTGGCACTGAAGCTTTCTTT	CASISTSGTGIAVGTEAFF
TRBV6-6	NA	15	TRBJ1-2	NA	TGTGCCAGCAGTTTTTCCCCCGCGACCACCTATGGCTACACCTTC	CASSFSPATTYGYTF
TRBV11-2	few	17	TRBJ2-5	TRBD2	TGTGCCAGCAGAGGGCTAGCGGGGGGGCATAGACAAGAGACCCAGTACTTC	CASRGLAGGHRQETQYF
TRBV9	NA	15	TRBJ1-2	NA	TGTGCCAGCAGCTCTCGCGGGGCTTCTAACTATGGCTACACCTTC	CASSSRGASNYGYTF
TRBV24-1	NA	19	TRBJ2-3	TRBD2	TGTGCCACCAGTGATTTAGAGGGGGGACTAGCGGGAGAGACAGATACGCAGTATTTT	CATSDLEGGLAGETDTQYF
TRBV10-3	few	16	TRBJ1-4	NA	TGTGCCAGCAGTTACCTCGGGGGGATGGCTAATGAAAAACTGTTTTTT	CASSYLGGMANEKLFF
TRBV12-5	few	17	TRBJ2-7	TRBD1	TGTGCTAGTGGTTTGGTAACGACGAGGGACAGGGGGACTGGGCAGTACTTC	CASGLVTTRDRGTGQYF
TRBV6-5	many	16	TRBJ2-5	NA	TGTGCCAGCAGTCCACTAGGACCGACGGAAGGGGAGACCCAGTACTTC	CASSPLGPTEGETQYF
TRBV20-1	many	13	TRBJ2-7	TRBD2	TGCAGTGGAACGGGACTAGCGGGAGGAAGGCAGTACTTC	CSGTGLAGGRQYF
TRBV10-3	many	16	TRBJ1-6	NA	TGTGCCATCAGTGAGTCGGACAGCTCCTATAATTCACCCCTCCACTTT	CAISESDSSYNSPLHF
TRBV7-9	many	15	TRBJ2-7	TRBD1	TGTGCCAGCAGCTCATCATGGGACAGGGGGTACGAGCAGTACTTC	CASSSSWDRGYEQYF
TRBV20-1	NA	15	TRBJ2-2	TRBD2	TGCAGTGCTAGAGATGGACTAGAGGACACCGGGGAGCTGTTTTTT	CSARDGLEDTGELFF
TRBV5-1	NA	17	TRBJ2-5	NA	TGCGCCAGCAGCCAAGATTCTTTCGGGGCCCGAAAAGAGACCCAGTACTTC	CASSQDSFGARKETQYF
TRBV6-6	NA	14	TRBJ2-7	NA	TGTGCCAGCAGTTACGGGCGAATCCGTCACGAGCAGTACTTC	CASSYGRIRHEQYF
TRBV2	once	14	TRBJ1-4	NA	TGTGCCACCGTGAAAGACAGGAGCAGCGAAAAACTGTTTTTT	CATVKDRSSEKLFF
TRBV3-1	few	15	TRBJ1-1	NA	TGTGCCAGCAGCCAAGCCGGACAGCTGAACACTGAAGCTTTCTTT	CASSQAGQLNTEAFF
TRBV7-3	many	13	TRBJ2-7	NA	TGTGCCAGCAGCTTTGAGTCAGGATACGAGCAGTACTTC	CASSFESGYEQYF
TRBV2	once	17	TRBJ2-7	TRBD1	TGTGCCAGCAGTGAAGCTTGGAGGACAGGAGCCTCCTACGAGCAGTACTTC	CASSEAWRTGASYEQYF
TRBV9	many	16	TRBJ2-5	TRBD2	TGTGCCAGCAGCGTTGGACTAGCGGGGGGGCTGGAGACCCAGTACTTC	CASSVGLAGGLETQYF
TRBV19	many	14	TRBJ1-1	NA	TGTGCCAGTAGTATTGTTGGTATGCGCACTGAAGCTTTCTTT	CASSIVGMRTEAFF
TRBV10-3	few	14	TRBJ2-3	TRBD2	TGTGCCATCAGCAAGGGACTATCGGCAGATACGCAGTATTTT	CAISKGLSADTQYF
TRBV7-9	many	16	TRBJ1-4	NA	TGTGCCAGCAGCTTAGAAGGCACAGGGATGGGTAAAAAACTGTTTTTT	CASSLEGTGMGKKLFF
TRBV20-1	NA	14	TRBJ1-5	TRBD1	TGCAGTGTACCGGGACAGGGGACCAATCAGCCCCAGCATTTT	CSVPGQGTNQPQHF
TRBV2	few	15	TRBJ2-7	TRBD2	TGTGCCAGCAGCCAAAGACTAGCGGGATACTACGAGCAGTACTTC	CASSQRLAGYYEQYF
TRBV29-1	NA	16	TRBJ2-6	NA	TGCAGCGTTGAAGACTCTAGCGTGGCCGGGGCCAACGTCCTGACTTTC	CSVEDSSVAGANVLTF
TRBV7-9	many	11	TRBJ1-1	NA	TGTGCCAGCAGCTTTTATACTGAAGCTTTCTTT	CASSFYTEAFF
TRBV7-9	few	14	TRBJ1-1	NA	TGTGCCAGCAGCTTGGGGGCCGGCGGCACTGAAGCTTTCTTT	CASSLGAGGTEAFF
TRBV29-1	NA	12	TRBJ2-7	NA	TGCAGCGTTGAAGGGGACACCGGGGAGCAGTACTTC	CSVEGDTGEQYF
TRBV25-1	NA	14	TRBJ1-1	TRBD1	TGTGCCAGCAGTGGTGGGACAGTGAGGACTGAAGCTTTCTTT	CASSGGTVRTEAFF
TRBV30	once	15	TRBJ1-2	NA	TGTGCCTGGACCAGGGGAAAGGGGGTTAACTATGGCTACACCTTC	CAWTRGKGVNYGYTF
TRBV11-1	NA	13	TRBJ2-7	NA	TGTGCCAGCAGCTCCTATCAGGGGTACGAGCAGTACTTC	CASSSYQGYEQYF